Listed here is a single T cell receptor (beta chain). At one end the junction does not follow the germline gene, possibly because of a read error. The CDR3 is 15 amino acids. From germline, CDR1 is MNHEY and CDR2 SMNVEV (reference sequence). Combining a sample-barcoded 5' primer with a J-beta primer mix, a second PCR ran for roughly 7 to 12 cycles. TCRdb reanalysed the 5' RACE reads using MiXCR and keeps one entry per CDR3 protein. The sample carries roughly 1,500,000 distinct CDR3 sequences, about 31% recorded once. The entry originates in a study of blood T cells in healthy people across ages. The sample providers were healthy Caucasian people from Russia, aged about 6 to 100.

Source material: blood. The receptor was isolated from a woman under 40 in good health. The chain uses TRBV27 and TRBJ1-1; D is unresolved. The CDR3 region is CASSPQTFKNAEAFF. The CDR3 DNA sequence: TGTGCCAGCAGTCCTCAGACCTTTAAGAACGCTGAAGCTTTCTTT.